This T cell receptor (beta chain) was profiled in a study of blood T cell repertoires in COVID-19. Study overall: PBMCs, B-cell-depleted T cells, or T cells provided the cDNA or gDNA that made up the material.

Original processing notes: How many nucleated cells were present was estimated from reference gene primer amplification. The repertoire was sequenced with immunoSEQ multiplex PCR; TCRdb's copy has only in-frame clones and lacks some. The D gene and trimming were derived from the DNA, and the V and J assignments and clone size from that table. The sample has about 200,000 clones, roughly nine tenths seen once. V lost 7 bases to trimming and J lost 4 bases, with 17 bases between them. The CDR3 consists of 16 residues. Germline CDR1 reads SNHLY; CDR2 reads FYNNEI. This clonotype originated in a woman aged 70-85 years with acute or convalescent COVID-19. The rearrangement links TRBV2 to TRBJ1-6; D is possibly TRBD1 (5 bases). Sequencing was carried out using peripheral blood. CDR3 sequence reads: CASKGRGRLYNSPLHF. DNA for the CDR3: TGTGCCAGCAAGGGGAGGGGTCGGCTTTATAATTCACCCCTCCACTTT. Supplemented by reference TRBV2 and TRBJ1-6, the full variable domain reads EPEVTQTPSHQVTQMGQEVILRCVPISNHLYFYWYRQILGQKVEFLVSFYNNEISEKSEIFDDQFSVERPDGSNFTLKIRSTKLEDSAMYFCASKGRGRLYNSPLHFGNGTRLTVT.